This TCR beta chain is from a study of post-analysis software for immune sequencing data. Study-level information: Included courses were relapsing-remitting and secondary progressive multiple sclerosis; progressive-relapsing multiple sclerosis was also included.

To note about this clonotype: The target antigen is unknown.

V dropped 6 bases and J dropped 9 bases, with 21 bases sitting between them. The CDR3 is 15 amino acids. In germline, CDR1 is DFQATT, CDR2 SNEGSKA (reference sequence). The TCR beta cDNA libraries carried unique molecular identifiers. Researchers reported 520,000 or so cDNA molecules coming from around 1 to 9.1 million T cells. TCRdb re-derived calls from the PCR reads in MiXCR, one entry per CDR3 protein. The table records 650,000 to 850,000 distinct CDR3 sequences, about half of them present only once. Study findings and constraints: Batch-matched samples strongly co-clustered by F measure. Roughly 5 TRBV segments, TRBV5-6, TRBV5-1 and TRBV20-1 among them, were found more frequent in patients than controls. Among multiple sclerosis patients, normalized Chao1 diversity was significantly below that of controls.

Sequenced input: blood. This TCR derives from a girl aged 5-17 years with multiple sclerosis. This sequence joins TRBV20-1 and TRBJ1-6; weak D call: TRBD1 (5 bases). This CDR3 is CSARRDEGNGSPLHF. In nucleotides, the CDR3 is TGCAGTGCCCGACGGGACGAGGGGAATGGTTCACCCCTCCACTTT.